Listed below are T cell receptor beta chains from one sample, sequenced in a study of blood T cell repertoires in COVID-19. Measured with immunoSEQ multiplex PCR; TCRdb has only the in-frame clones, and not every one. This table has around 170,000 clones, approximately 86% appearing once. The source material was peripheral blood. Every receptor here comes from a man aged 45-65 years with active or convalescent COVID-19. Both conserved end residues are part of each CDR3. The D gene is left open where the match is weak. Some rows mark clone size as missing; the rest say once, few, many or name a class of expanded clone.

TRBD1 15 NA TRBJ2-2 TRBV5-6 CASSRGQGNTGELFF TGTGCCAGCAGCAGGGGGCAGGGTAACACCGGGGAGCTGTTTTTT
TRBD1 14 few TRBJ2-7 TRBV18 CASSPRTGEYEQYF TGTGCCAGCTCACCAAGGACAGGGGAATACGAGCAGTACTTC
NA 13 NA TRBJ1-2 TRBV19 CASSIEAGVGYTF TGTGCCAGTAGTATAGAGGCCGGAGTTGGCTACACCTTC
NA 15 NA TRBJ1-5 TRBV18 CASSPRTYDNQPQHF TGTGCCAGCTCACCACGAACATATGATAATCAGCCCCAGCATTTT
NA 13 few TRBJ1-1 TRBV5-1 CASSKDSLGEAFF TGCGCCAGCAGCAAGGACAGTTTAGGAGAAGCTTTCTTT
TRBD2 14 NA TRBJ2-1 TRBV6-4 CASSPGTNNNEQFF TGTGCCAGCAGCCCCGGGACTAACAACAATGAGCAGTTCTTC
NA 14 NA TRBJ2-2 TRBV3-1/TRBV3-2 CASSQGGSTGELFF TGTGCCAGCAGCCAAGGCGGAAGCACCGGGGAGCTGTTTTTT
NA 15 NA TRBJ2-3 TRBV5-1 CASSKQGTSTDTQYF TGCGCCAGCAGCAAACAGGGGACTAGCACAGATACGCAGTATTTT
TRBD1 13 few TRBJ1-2 TRBV25-1 CASRRDSNYGYTF TGTGCCAGCAGAAGGGACAGTAATTATGGCTACACCTTC
TRBD1 17 NA TRBJ2-2 TRBV27 CASRSVTGMLDTGELFF TGTGCCAGCAGATCCGTGACAGGGATGTTGGACACCGGGGAGCTGTTTTTT
TRBD2 16 NA TRBJ2-3 TRBV5-5 CASSPGLAANTDTQYF TGTGCCAGCAGCCCCGGACTAGCGGCGAACACAGATACGCAGTATTTT
NA 14 once TRBJ1-3 TRBV9 CASSETGAGNTIYF TGTGCCAGCAGCGAGACAGGTGCTGGAAACACCATATATTTT
TRBD1 16 NA TRBJ2-7 TRBV10-2 CASRGDVRTGGNEQYF TGCGCCAGCAGGGGGGATGTTAGGACAGGGGGTAACGAGCAGTACTTC
NA 14 once TRBJ2-7 TRBV30 CAWSWGRGVNEQYF TGTGCCTGGAGTTGGGGGCGTGGGGTTAACGAGCAGTACTTC
TRBD2 18 NA TRBJ2-3 TRBV7-2 CASSLGRLAGGPTDTQYF TGTGCCAGCAGCTTAGGGAGACTGGCGGGGGGACCCACAGATACGCAGTATTTT